A single sample is the source of the 32 T cell receptor beta chains below, sequenced in a study of PD-1 blockade in classical Hodgkin lymphoma. Only in-frame clones appear in the TCRdb table, and some are missing; sequencing was by immunoSEQ multiplex PCR. Of about 21,000 clones listed, around 85% are singletons. Time point here: cycle 4 day 1 (C4D1), after 5 to 7 weeks of nivolumab. Relapses following autologous stem cell transplantation were seen in all patients, with brentuximab vedotin exposure varying. The material sequenced was peripheral blood mononuclear cells (PBMCs), taken before the fourth cycle of nivolumab. The receptors stem from a human donor with classical Hodgkin lymphoma.

DNA for the CDR3: TGCACCGCGAAGTGGGGCACTAGCACAGATACGCAGTATTTT. Protein product: CTAKWGTSTDTQYF. The rearrangement uses TRBV29-1 and TRBJ2-3; weak D call: TRBD1 (5 bases). This CDR3 has 14 amino acids. CDR1 is SQVTM and CDR2 is ANQGSEA in the germline V gene.

The chain recombines TRBV27 with TRBJ2-3; D might be TRBD1 (6 bases). The CDR3 spans 14 residues. Germline V gives CDR1 MNHEY, CDR2 SMNVEV (reference sequence). Trimming stripped 5 bases from V and 0 bases from J, with 9 bases between. CDR3 in amino acids: CASSHRDSTDTQYF. CDR3 nucleotide sequence: TGTGCCAGCAGTCACAGGGATAGCACAGATACGCAGTATTTT.

The CDR3 DNA sequence: TGTGCCACCAGCGGCCGGGACACGTCCTACGAGCAGTACTTC. Encoded protein: CATSGRDTSYEQYF. This sequence joins TRBV15 and TRBJ2-7, with D possibly matching TRBD1 (6 bases). The CDR3 contains 14 residues. Trimming stripped 5 bases from V and 1 base from J, with 12 bases between. Per germline, CDR1 LNHNV and CDR2 YYDKDF (reference sequence).

The chain links TRBV4-1 to TRBJ2-7; tentative D call: TRBD1 (6 bases). The CDR3 is 16 residues long. Trimming stripped 3 bases from V and 0 bases from J, with 15 bases between. In germline, CDR1 is MGHRA, CDR2 YSYEKL. CDR3 coding DNA: TGCGCCAGCAGCCAGACGGACAGCGTTTACTCCTACGAGCAGTACTTC. Translating gives CASSQTDSVYSYEQYF.

The chain combines TRBV30 with TRBJ2-1; no reliable D call. Trimming left V 3 bases short and J 8 bases short, with 14 bases between. CDR1 and CDR2 (germline): GTSNPN, SVGIG (reference sequence). CDR3 length: 13 residues. DNA for the CDR3: TGTGCCTGGAGCACCAAAAACAACGATGAGCAGTTCTTC. As protein: CAWSTKNNDEQFF.

The V gene is TRBV6-5, the J gene TRBJ2-1; 7 nucleotides align to TRBD2. Germline lookup yields CDR1 MNHEY and CDR2 SVGAGI. This CDR3 has 13 amino acids. With V trimmed by 9 bases and J by 6 bases, 8 bases remained unmatched. Here the CDR3 DNA reads TGTGCCAGACCGCGGGAGATACCCAATGAGCAGTTCTTC. Translating it yields CARPREIPNEQFF.

This chain uses TRBV5-6 with TRBJ2-1, with 9 bases aligning to TRBD2. J was trimmed by 4 bases and V by 2 bases; bases with no gene match: 4. Germline V gene sequence: CDR1 SGHDT, CDR2 YYEEEE. This CDR3 is built from 15 residues. Here the CDR3 DNA reads TGTGCCAGCAGCTTTAGCGGGGGAGGTTACAATGAGCAGTTCTTC. It encodes CASSFSGGGYNEQFF.

The chain carries TRBV2 and TRBJ2-6; D not certain. The CDR3 covers 12 residues. V was cut by 4 bases and J by 2 bases, with 0 bases left in between. The V gene's germline CDR1 is SNHLY and CDR2 FYNNEI. CDR3 in DNA: TGTGCCAGCAGTGCTGGGGCCAACGTCCTGACTTTC. Amino acid sequence: CASSAGANVLTF.

The V and J genes are TRBV5-6 and TRBJ2-5; D might be TRBD2 (5 bases). The DNA end is more similar to TRBJ2-7, so the J call may be wrong. Germline CDR1 is SGHDT and CDR2 is YYEEEE. The CDR3 length is 13 residues. The CDR3 reads CASSPVGIYEQYF. Written as DNA, the CDR3 is TGTGCCAGCAGCCCCGTCGGGATCTACGAGCAGTACTTC.

This chain joins TRBV7-3 and TRBJ2-1; D perhaps matches TRBD2 (6 bases). Trimming left V 4 bases short and J 0 bases short, with 10 bases between. The CDR3 loop spans 15 amino acids. The V gene's germline CDR1 is SGHTA and CDR2 FQGTGA. For the CDR3, the DNA is TGTGCCAGCAGCTCAGGACTACGCTCCTACAATGAGCAGTTCTTC. This codes for CASSSGLRSYNEQFF.

The genes are TRBV19 and TRBJ2-6; D gene ambiguous. The CDR3 has 17 amino acids. The germline V and J ends were trimmed by 7 bases and 0 bases, with 16 bases remaining between them. Germline V lookup: CDR1 LNHDA, CDR2 SQIVND (reference sequence). The DNA of the CDR3 is TGTGCCAGTAAAAGGTCCAGGAAAAGCTCTGGGGCCAACGTCCTGACTTTC. This translates into CASKRSRKSSGANVLTF.

This rearrangement joins TRBV28 to TRBJ1-1, with 8 positions matching TRBD1. V trimming: 7 bases; J trimming: 2 bases; junction bases outside the gene matches: 15. This CDR3 is 17 amino acids long. In germline, CDR1 is MDHEN, CDR2 SYDVKM. In DNA, the CDR3 is TGTGCCAGCAACACCGTATGGGACAGGCGCCCTAACACTGAAGCTTTCTTT. Protein sequence: CASNTVWDRRPNTEAFF.

The chain carries TRBV11-3 and TRBJ2-1; TRBD1 aligns across 9 bases. Trimming cost V 5 bases and J 7 bases; bases outside gene matches: 6. Germline-derived CDR1 and CDR2 are SGHNT and YENEEA. The CDR3 consists of 14 residues. The CDR3 sequence is CASSRAGTGNEQFF. CDR3 coding DNA: TGTGCCAGCAGCCGAGCCGGGACAGGGAATGAGCAGTTCTTC.

The chain carries TRBV6-6 and TRBJ1-1; 10 bases map to TRBD1. CDR1 and CDR2 (germline): MNHNY, SVGAGI (reference sequence). This CDR3 region has 14 residues. The trim removed 5 bases at V and 5 bases at J, leaving 5 bases unmatched. Here the CDR3 reads CASSRQGAQTEAFF. The CDR3 coding sequence is TGTGCCAGCAGTAGACAGGGGGCTCAGACTGAAGCTTTCTTT.

CDR3 protein: CASRAQGTVMNTEAFF. The DNA of the CDR3 is TGTGCCAGCAGAGCCCAAGGGACGGTGATGAACACTGAAGCTTTCTTT. This chain connects TRBV27 to TRBJ1-1; perhaps TRBD1 as D (5 bases). Per the germline V gene, CDR1 is MNHEY and CDR2 is SMNVEV (reference sequence). The V gene lost 6 bases and the J gene lost 0 bases, with 17 bases spanning the gap. The CDR3 is 16 amino acids.

This clone is a singleton in its sample. The chain uses TRBV19 and TRBJ1-5; D unresolved. Germline V lookup: CDR1 LNHDA, CDR2 SQIVND (reference sequence). V lost 2 bases and J lost 0, with 8 bases in between. The CDR3 is made up of 15 amino acids. CDR3 region: CASSISSNSNQPQHF. CDR3 nucleotides: TGTGCCAGTAGTATAAGCAGCAATAGCAATCAGCCCCAGCATTTT.

J is TRBJ1-1 and V is TRBV2, with TRBD1 as a possible D gene (6 bases). CDR1 is SNHLY, CDR2 FYNNEI, per germline. The CDR3 is 14 residues long. Trimming shortened V by 4 bases and J by 4 bases, and 13 bases separated the two germline ends. CDR3: CASSGEGGGTEAFF. CDR3 sequence (DNA): TGTGCCAGCAGTGGAGAGGGAGGGGGCACTGAAGCTTTCTTT.

V gene TRBV19 combines with J gene TRBJ1-4; tentative D call: TRBD1 (6 bases). The length of the CDR3 is 15 residues. The V end was cut by 5 bases, the J end by 0 bases, with 10 bases between. CDR1 and CDR2 (germline): LNHDA, SQIVND (reference sequence). The CDR3 DNA is TGTGCCAGTAGTCCCGGGACAACAACTAATGAAAAACTGTTTTTT. It translates to CASSPGTTTNEKLFF.

The chain combines TRBV16 with TRBJ2-2, with D hard to call. The CDR3 totals 15 residues. With 4 bases removed from V and 1 base from J, the gap between germline ends came to 10 bases. Germline assignment: CDR1 KGHSY and CDR2 FQNENV. The CDR3: CASSPIAGNTGELFF. In nucleotides, the CDR3 is TGTGCCAGCAGCCCCATAGCAGGGAACACCGGGGAGCTGTTTTTT.

This clone was observed a few times. CDR3 sequence: CASSGGGQPQHF. CDR3 sequence (DNA): TGTGCCAGCAGCGGGGGCGGGCAGCCCCAGCATTTT. The J gene is TRBJ1-5, the V gene TRBV21-1; no DNA check was done on the table's D call, TRBD1. TRBV21-1 is recorded as a pseudogene. This CDR3 comprises 12 residues.

The chain is built from TRBV6-6 and TRBJ2-7, with 8 bases that match TRBD1. CDR3 size: 15 residues. J gave up 9 bases and V 6 bases, and 16 bases lay outside the gene matches. Germline V gene lookup returns CDR1 MNHNY and CDR2 SVGAGI (reference sequence). The CDR3 region has the DNA TGTGCCAGCAGGTCTACCGGGACAGGTTCTTTGGGGCAGTACTTC. As protein: CASRSTGTGSLGQYF.

The V and J genes are TRBV7-2 and TRBJ2-7; D call uncertain. Trimming cost V 0 bases and J 4 bases, with 7 bases left between them. The CDR3 has 13 residues. CDR1 and CDR2 (germline): SGHTA, FQGNSA. This CDR3 is CASSLAVRYEQYF. Written as DNA, the CDR3 is TGTGCCAGCAGCTTAGCAGTCCGTTACGAGCAGTACTTC.

The chain carries TRBV13 and TRBJ2-5; no definite D call. The CDR3 has 14 amino acids. Per the germline V gene, CDR1 is PRHDT and CDR2 is FYEKMQ (reference sequence). The ends were cut back, 4 bases at V and 5 bases at J, with 14 bases in the middle. CDR3 sequence: CASSSPWRRETQYF. The CDR3 region has the DNA TGTGCCAGCAGCTCCCCGTGGCGCCGGGAGACCCAGTACTTC.

The rearrangement uses TRBV5-5 and TRBJ1-2; no clear D gene. The CDR3 totals 13 residues. Germline CDR1 reads SGHKS; CDR2 reads YYEKEE (reference sequence). The V gene lost 1 base and the J gene lost 3 bases, with 7 bases spanning the gap. In DNA form, the CDR3 reads TGTGCCAGCAGCTTGTCACTGTACTATGGCTACACCTTC. The encoded protein is CASSLSLYYGYTF.

This chain uses TRBV4-1 with TRBJ2-1, with D possibly being TRBD2 (7 bases). V lost 0 bases and J 12 bases, leaving 24 bases between the germline ends. The CDR3 runs to 17 residues. Germline-derived CDR1 and CDR2 are MGHRA and YSYEKL. DNA of the CDR3: TGCGCCAGCAGCCAAGAAGGGGGGGGCGGTCAATCTTTCGGGCAGTTCTTC. Translating gives CASSQEGGGGQSFGQFF.

This clone was counted a few times. V gene TRBV30 combines with J gene TRBJ1-5; no reliable D call. The CDR3 is 13 residues long. V was trimmed by 0 bases and J by 6 bases, leaving 9 bases between them. Germline lookup yields CDR1 GTSNPN and CDR2 SVGIG (reference sequence). The CDR3 here is CAWSVMKGQPQHF. The CDR3 coding sequence is TGTGCCTGGAGTGTAATGAAGGGTCAGCCCCAGCATTTT.

J is TRBJ2-5 and V is TRBV9; 9 nucleotides line up with TRBD1. The germline V gene encodes CDR1 SGDLS and CDR2 YYNGEE. Germline trimming cut 0 bases from V and 2 bases from J; bases unmatched to any gene: 5. This CDR3 spans 16 amino acids. The CDR3 nucleotides read TGTGCCAGCAGCGTAGGGACAGGGGCCCCACAAGAGACCCAGTACTTC. This encodes CASSVGTGAPQETQYF.

The chain links TRBV5-1 to TRBJ2-7; 12 bases map to TRBD2. V was pared by 0 bases and J by 7 bases, with 17 bases of the junction left unmatched. The germline V gene encodes CDR1 SGHRS and CDR2 YFSETQ. The CDR3 covers 19 residues. The chain's CDR3 is CASSLAGTSGQAGRGEQYF. In DNA form, the CDR3 reads TGCGCCAGCAGCTTGGCCGGGACTAGCGGGCAGGCGGGGCGCGGAGAGCAGTACTTC.

V is TRBV6-5 and J is TRBJ2-5, with D possibly TRBD1 on 6 matching bases. V was cut by 2 bases and J by 2 bases, with 9 bases left in between. CDR3 length: 14 residues. Germline values: CDR1 MNHEY, CDR2 SVGAGI. The CDR3 protein is CASSYKGQQETQYF. The CDR3 bases are TGTGCCAGCAGTTACAAAGGACAGCAAGAGACCCAGTACTTC.

The gene calls are TRBV18 and TRBJ2-7; TRBD1 aligns across 7 bases. V shed 0 bases and J 4 bases; nucleotides not matched to a gene: 12. There are 17 residues in the CDR3. The germline V gene encodes CDR1 KGHSH and CDR2 LQKENI. CDR3 DNA: TGTGCCAGCTCACCACCCAGGGATGGCAGGGGGTGGTACGAGCAGTACTTC. Translated, it gives CASSPPRDGRGWYEQYF.

The chain employs TRBV14 and TRBJ2-2, with D hard to call. Looked up from germline, CDR1 is SGHDN and CDR2 is FVKESK. Trimming took 2 bases from V and 1 from J, leaving 5 bases between them. The CDR3 is 14 residues long. CDR3 loop: CASSQLQNTGELFF. The DNA of the CDR3 is TGTGCCAGCAGCCAACTACAGAACACCGGGGAGCTGTTTTTT.

CDR3 DNA: TGTGCCAGCAACCAAAATACAGGGCGTCAGCCCCAGCATTTT. Translation gives CASNQNTGRQPQHF. This chain joins TRBV6-5 and TRBJ1-5, with a tentative D call TRBD1 (6 bases). This CDR3 has 14 residues. V was clipped by 7 bases and J by 6 bases, with 16 bases between them. The V gene's germline CDR1 is MNHEY and CDR2 SVGAGI.